This passage covers 5 T cell receptor beta chains from one sample sequenced in a study of blood T cell repertoires in COVID-19. This table comes from immunoSEQ multiplex PCR, and its TCRdb copy is limited to in-frame clones, with some not included. The data show about 300,000 clones, 75% to 90% seen once. The specimen was PBMCs or T cells enriched from blood (not recorded which). The receptor source for this set is a woman aged 30 to 39 who had been exposed to COVID-19.

The gene calls are TRBV3-1 (or the pseudogene TRBV3-2) and TRBJ2-3; 7 bases agree with TRBD2. Germline assignment: CDR1 LGHDT and CDR2 YNNKEL (reference sequence). This CDR3 is 19 amino acids long. With V trimmed by 0 bases and J by 3 bases, 15 bases remained unmatched. This CDR3 is CASSQDARWLADETDTQYF. The CDR3, as DNA: TGTGCCAGCAGCCAAGACGCGAGGTGGCTAGCGGATGAAACAGATACGCAGTATTTT.

V is TRBV5-6 and J is TRBJ2-5, with D perhaps matching TRBD1 (6 bases). Germline CDR1 reads SGHDT; CDR2 reads YYEEEE. The V and J ends lost 7 bases and 2 bases respectively, with 12 bases between them. This CDR3 has 13 amino acids. The CDR3 DNA is TGTGCCAGCCGTGGGCAGGGGCAAGAGACCCAGTACTTC. Translation: CASRGQGQETQYF.

This clone was seen a handful of times. The DNA for the CDR3 is TGTGCCAGCAGCCCTTCGGGACAGGGACGCACTGAAGCTTTCTTT. It codes for CASSPSGQGRTEAFF. J is TRBJ1-1 and V is TRBV7-3; 9 nucleotides agree with TRBD1. The CDR3 spans 15 residues. Losses at the gene ends were 5 bases for V and 4 bases for J; bases not matched to a gene: 8. Per germline, CDR1 SGHTA and CDR2 FQGTGA.

The CDR3 region is CAWSTFSGNTIYF. CDR3 sequence (DNA): TGTGCCTGGTCGACATTTAGTGGAAACACCATATATTTT. V usage is TRBV30 and J usage is TRBJ1-3; D is unresolved. From germline, CDR1 is GTSNPN and CDR2 SVGIG (reference sequence). Trimming stripped 5 bases from V and 3 bases from J, with 11 bases between. The CDR3 has 13 amino acids.

The rearrangement joins TRBV7-9 to TRBJ2-7; no firm D call. This CDR3 region has 13 residues. Trimming stripped 5 bases from V and 0 bases from J, with 8 bases between. Per the germline V gene, CDR1 is SEHNR and CDR2 is FQNEAQ (reference sequence). In nucleotides, the CDR3 is TGTGCCAGCAGCCCAAAGAGCTCCTACGAGCAGTACTTC. It translates to CASSPKSSYEQYF.